A single sample is the source of the 18 T cell receptor beta chains below, sequenced in a study of CD8+ T cells in alopecia areata. RNA was isolated and reverse transcribed to cDNA, the sequencing template. Sequencing used immunoSEQ multiplex PCR; TCRdb keeps in-frame clones, though not all of them. The data contain some 200,000 clones, 50% to 60% of them singletons. Sample: CD4+ T cells sorted from blood, taken at week 0. The origin of the receptors is a human donor with alopecia areata.

The chain joins TRBV5-1 to TRBJ2-2; D perhaps matches TRBD2 (6 bases). This CDR3 has 15 residues. Looked up from germline, CDR1 is SGHRS and CDR2 is YFSETQ. V lost 1 base to trimming and J lost 6 bases, with 13 bases between them. CDR3 region: CASSLTQGGSGELFF. The CDR3 coding sequence is TGCGCCAGCAGCTTGACCCAGGGAGGTTCCGGGGAGCTGTTTTTT.

The J gene is TRBJ1-4, the V gene TRBV30, with a weak D call TRBD1 (5 bases). The CDR3 sequence is 13 residues long. Trimming pared 0 bases from V and 7 bases from J, leaving 9 bases between. The germline V gene encodes CDR1 GTSNPN and CDR2 SVGIG (reference sequence). The CDR3 DNA reads TGTGCCTGGAGTGTAAGGGGCGGTGAAAAACTGTTTTTT. This sequence encodes CAWSVRGGEKLFF.

In its sample, this clone was seen a few times. The rearrangement uses TRBV2 and TRBJ1-6; the D is unclear. The CDR3 extends over 14 amino acids. Germline lookup yields CDR1 SNHLY and CDR2 FYNNEI. Deletions cut 0 bases from V and 9 bases from J, with 9 bases between. CDR3 loop: CASSEAVRFSPLHF. The CDR3 coding sequence is TGTGCCAGCAGTGAAGCCGTGAGGTTTTCACCCCTCCACTTT.

The chain employs TRBV15 and TRBJ2-3; no definite D call. CDR3 length equals 12 residues. Germline values: CDR1 LNHNV, CDR2 YYDKDF (reference sequence). Trimming shortened V by 5 bases and J by 6 bases, and 9 bases separated the two germline ends. The CDR3 sequence is CATSLRLDTQYF. The DNA of the CDR3 is TGTGCCACCAGCTTGAGGCTGGATACGCAGTATTTT.

The chain couples TRBV7-2 to TRBJ2-3, with a weak D call TRBD1 (6 bases). CDR1 is SGHTA and CDR2 is FQGNSA in the germline V gene. The CDR3 is made up of 14 amino acids. V gave up 0 bases and J gave up 4 bases, with 8 bases separating them. In DNA form, the CDR3 reads TGTGCCAGCAGCTTAGCGGGGGCGGCAGATACGCAGTATTTT. The encoded protein is CASSLAGAADTQYF.

Here the CDR3 DNA reads TGTGCCAGCAGCCCGCACAGCACAGATACGCAGTATTTT. Protein product: CASSPHSTDTQYF. The rearrangement uses TRBV9 and TRBJ2-3, with no clear D. Trimming stripped 4 bases from V and 0 bases from J, with 6 bases between. CDR1 is SGDLS and CDR2 is YYNGEE in the germline V gene. CDR3 length: 13 residues. Together with reference TRBV9 and TRBJ2-3, the CDR3 gives the full variable domain: DSGVTQTPKHLITATGQRVTLRCSPRSGDLSVYWYQQSLDQGLQFLIQYYNGEERAKGNILERFSAQQFPDLHSELNLSSLELGDSALYFCASSPHSTDTQYFGPGTRLTVL.

As concerns this clone: The sample has other DNA sequences that encode this CDR3 too. The chain combines TRBV29-1 with TRBJ2-3; no reliable D call. V lost 4 bases to trimming and J lost 2 bases, with 4 bases between them. CDR1 SQVTM and CDR2 ANQGSEA come from the germline V gene. The CDR3 consists of 11 residues. The CDR3 bases are TGCAGCGTTGGATCCACAGATACGCAGTATTTT. It is translated as CSVGSTDTQYF.

This clone was picked up a small number of times. CDR3 region: CAISESQNTEAFF. The DNA for the CDR3 is TGTGCCATCAGTGAGTCGCAGAACACTGAAGCTTTCTTT. The chain employs TRBV10-3 and TRBJ1-1; D unresolved. Per germline, CDR1 ENHRY and CDR2 SYGVKD. V lost 0 bases and J 1 base, leaving 3 bases between the germline ends. This CDR3 contains 13 residues.

The V and J genes are TRBV10-2 and TRBJ1-2, with unresolved D. The germline CDR1 and CDR2 sequences are WSHSY and SAAADI. This CDR3 is 13 amino acids long. The V end lost 2 bases, the J end lost 7 bases, and 11 bases lay between the germline ends. CDR3 coding DNA: TGCGCCAGCAGTGAGATGGGTGGAATTGGCTACACCTTC. Amino acid sequence: CASSEMGGIGYTF.

The rearrangement uses TRBV6-1 and TRBJ1-6, with 7 bases matching TRBD1. The length of the CDR3 is 14 residues. Trimming removed 6 bases from V and 9 bases from J; junction bases left unmatched: 8. CDR1 and CDR2 from the germline V gene are MNHNS and SASEGT. The CDR3 is CASSGQVLSSPLHF. The CDR3 region has the DNA TGTGCCAGCAGCGGACAGGTACTCAGTTCACCCCTCCACTTT.

This clone appeared a few times. This chain connects TRBV4-1 to TRBJ2-3, with D perhaps given as TRBD1 or TRBD2 (7 bases each). Per germline, CDR1 MGHRA and CDR2 YSYEKL. V lost 2 bases to trimming and J lost 4 bases, with 13 bases between them. The CDR3 runs to 15 residues. The CDR3 region is CASSQQGGKPDTQYF. CDR3 sequence (DNA): TGCGCCAGCAGCCAACAGGGGGGGAAACCAGATACGCAGTATTTT.

The rearrangement joins TRBV29-1 to TRBJ2-7; TRBD2 might be the D (6 bases). V was clipped by 3 bases and J by 3 bases, with 15 bases between them. This CDR3 spans 14 amino acids. Germline loops: CDR1 SQVTM, CDR2 ANQGSEA. The CDR3 sequence is CSVETRQGGYEQYF. The CDR3, as DNA: TGCAGCGTTGAGACCCGCCAGGGAGGCTACGAGCAGTACTTC.

This clone was seen more than once but under ten times. This sequence joins TRBV29-1 and TRBJ1-1; D is uncertain. The ends were cut back, 3 bases at V and 5 bases at J, with 10 bases in the middle. Looked up from germline, CDR1 is SQVTM and CDR2 is ANQGSEA. This CDR3 has 12 amino acids. CDR3 sequence: CSVDEGGTEAFF. The CDR3 bases are TGCAGCGTTGATGAGGGTGGTACTGAAGCTTTCTTT.

The J gene is TRBJ2-7, the V gene TRBV6-5; D possibly corresponds to TRBD1 (5 bases). The CDR3 contains 12 residues. V was cut by 7 bases and J by 5 bases, with 12 bases left in between. The germline V gene encodes CDR1 MNHEY and CDR2 SVGAGI. CDR3 amino acids: CASTGLTNEQYF. As DNA, the CDR3 is TGTGCCAGCACAGGGTTAACGAACGAGCAGTACTTC.

The DNA for the CDR3 is TGTGCCAGCAGCGTGACGTGGAACAATGAGCAGTTCTTC. This encodes CASSVTWNNEQFF. The rearrangement joins TRBV5-6 to TRBJ2-1; D uncertain. Germline V gives CDR1 SGHDT, CDR2 YYEEEE. The germline V and J ends were trimmed by 4 bases and 5 bases, with 10 bases remaining between them. The CDR3 contains 13 residues. The variable domain in full, with the rest retrieved from reference TRBV5-6 and TRBJ2-1, is DAGVTQSPTHLIKTRGQQVTLRCSPKSGHDTVSWYQQALGQGPQFIFQYYEEEERQRGNFPDRFSGHQFPNYSSELNVNALLLGDSALYLCASSVTWNNEQFFGPGTRLTVL.

The chain employs TRBV30 and TRBJ1-1; possibly TRBD1 for D (5 bases). This CDR3 has 14 amino acids. Trimming shortened V by 6 bases and J by 4 bases, and 18 bases separated the two germline ends. CDR1 is GTSNPN and CDR2 is SVGIG in the germline V gene (reference sequence). The CDR3 spells CACTSGPRGTEAFF. In DNA form, the CDR3 reads TGTGCCTGTACGTCGGGACCCCGAGGCACTGAAGCTTTCTTT. The variable domain in full, with the rest retrieved from reference TRBV30 and TRBJ1-1, is SQTIHQWPATLVQPVGSPLSLECTVEGTSNPNLYWYRQAAGRGLQLLFYSVGIGQISSEVPQNLSASRPQDRQFILSSKKLLLSDSGFYLCACTSGPRGTEAFFGQGTRLTVV.

The chain combines TRBV5-1 with TRBJ1-6, with D uncertain. The germline V gene encodes CDR1 SGHRS and CDR2 YFSETQ. Between the trimmed V and J ends, which lost 0 bases and 7 bases, there was a span of 20 bases. The CDR3 has 18 amino acids. The chain's CDR3 is CASSLGYRRQDQNSPLHF. In DNA form, the CDR3 reads TGCGCCAGCAGCTTGGGTTACCGACGTCAAGATCAAAATTCACCCCTCCACTTT.

The CDR3 DNA reads as TGTGCCAGCTCACGAGGCGAGACCCAGTACTTC. Its protein is CASSRGETQYF. J is TRBJ2-5 and V is TRBV18, with D uncertain. There are 11 residues in the CDR3. Germline CDR1 and CDR2: KGHSH and LQKENI. The germline V and J ends were trimmed by 4 bases and 5 bases, with 5 bases remaining between them.